The clone carrying this T cell receptor (beta chain) was counted only a few times. The record originates from a study of response to subunit inactivated influenza vaccine. Germline V gene data show CDR1 as DFQATT and CDR2 as SNEGSKA (reference sequence). V shed 1 base, J shed 5 bases, and the junction held 1 base outside the gene matches. There are 13 residues in the CDR3. Using its own MiXCR run on the RT-PCR reads, TCRdb lists one record per CDR3 protein. This table holds fewer than 800,000 distinct CDR3 sequences, more than 15% found once. This specimen was PBMCs from blood, taken 12 days after vaccination. The TCR originated in a man between 45 and 60 years old who received an inactivated influenza vaccine. The rearrangement joins TRBV20-1 to TRBJ2-1, with 8 bases lining up with TRBD2. The CDR3 region has the DNA TGCAGTGCTAGAGGCGGGGGGAACAATGAGCAGTTCTTC. It yields the protein CSARGGGNNEQFF.